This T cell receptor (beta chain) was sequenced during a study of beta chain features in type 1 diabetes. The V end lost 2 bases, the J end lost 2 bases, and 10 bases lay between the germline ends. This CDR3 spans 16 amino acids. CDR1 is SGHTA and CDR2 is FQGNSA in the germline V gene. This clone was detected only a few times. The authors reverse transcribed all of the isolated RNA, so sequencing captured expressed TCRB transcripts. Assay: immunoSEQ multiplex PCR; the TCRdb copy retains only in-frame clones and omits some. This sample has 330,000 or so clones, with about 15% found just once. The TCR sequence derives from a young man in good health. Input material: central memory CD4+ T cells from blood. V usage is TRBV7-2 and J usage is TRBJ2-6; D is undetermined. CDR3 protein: CASSLTGGAGANVLTF. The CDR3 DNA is TGTGCCAGCAGCTTAACGGGCGGCGCTGGGGCCAACGTCCTGACTTTC.